This T cell receptor (beta chain) was sequenced in a study of T cells in Graves' hyperthyroidism and ophthalmopathy. Study results and limitations: Blood held most thyroid clonotypes expanded above 0.001 frequency.

V was shortened by 6 bases and J by 2 bases, with 16 bases between the two germline ends. This CDR3 has 15 amino acids. As concerns this clonotype: Its antigen is not known.

Amplified regions were TCR beta CDR3 sequences from RNA transcripts. HTBI primers were employed in a first-round RT-PCR of the TCR CDR3. One entry per CDR3 protein, called by TCRdb with MiXCR from the multiplex PCR reads. The sample has hundreds of thousands of distinct CDR3 sequences, over 35% seen once; the top ten hold more than 7%. The clonotype originates from a man aged 18-30 years with Graves' hyperthyroidism. The chain recombines TRBV12-3 or TRBV12-4 with TRBJ1-1; D is undetermined. Sequencing was done on a sample of blood. The CDR3 nucleotides are TGTGCCAGCAGAGGATTTCCGGGATATAACACTGAAGCTTTCTTT. Translated: CASRGFPGYNTEAFF.